What follows are 31 T cell receptor beta chains derived from one specimen sequenced in a study of T-cell memory formation after mild COVID-19. In TCRdb, the 5' RACE reads were re-called with MiXCR into one record per CDR3 protein. The profile shows hundreds of thousands of distinct CDR3 sequences, about a sixth of them singletons. Source material: PBMCs or a T cell subset sorted from them (not recorded which). The source is a man younger than 35 who had mild COVID-19 (a few samples of this study predate the infection). Cell type and time point are not known.

In this sample, this clonotype turned up a few times. This rearrangement joins TRBV15 to TRBJ2-5; D gene ambiguous. CDR3 length equals 15 residues. Trimming left V 5 bases short and J 4 bases short, with 17 bases between. Germline V gives CDR1 LNHNV, CDR2 YYDKDF (reference sequence). DNA for the CDR3: TGTGCCACCAGCCTTCGGGTGCGCGGCGGAGAGACCCAGTACTTC. Translating gives CATSLRVRGGETQYF. The full variable domain, completed using reference TRBV15 and TRBJ2-5, is DAMVIQNPRYQVTQFGKPVTLSCSQTLNHNVMYWYQQKSSQAPKLLFHYYDKDFNNEADTPDNFQSRRPNTSFCFLDIRSPGLGDTAMYLCATSLRVRGGETQYFGPGTRLLVL.

The table lists this clonotype with a few counts. The chain recombines TRBV5-6 with TRBJ1-1, with 10 bases matching TRBD1. V shed 4 bases, J shed 5 bases, and the junction held 5 bases outside the gene matches. CDR3 size: 14 residues. Germline V gene data show CDR1 as SGHDT and CDR2 as YYEEEE. The CDR3: CASSGDRGRTEAFF. CDR3 nucleotides: TGTGCCAGCAGCGGGGACAGGGGACGGACTGAAGCTTTCTTT.

This clonotype was seen only a few times. V and J are TRBV7-9 and TRBJ2-3, with no clear D. V lost 3 bases and J lost 0, with 13 bases in between. The CDR3 spans 16 residues. Germline values: CDR1 SEHNR, CDR2 FQNEAQ (reference sequence). CDR3: CASSLALDFSTDTQYF. The CDR3 DNA is TGTGCCAGCAGCTTGGCTCTCGACTTTAGCACAGATACGCAGTATTTT.

This clonotype was picked up a small number of times. The V and J genes are TRBV4-1 and TRBJ2-4; 15 nucleotides agree with TRBD2. The CDR3 length is 15 residues. The ends lost 4 bases at V and 15 bases at J; junction bases unmatched: 10. Germline CDR1 MGHRA, CDR2 YSYEKL. DNA for the CDR3: TGCGCCAGCAGCCCCACCGGACTAGCGGGGGGGCGGATGTACTTC. The encoded protein is CASSPTGLAGGRMYF.

The rearrangement joins TRBV12-3 or TRBV12-4 to TRBJ2-5; no firm D call. The CDR3 spans 13 residues. The germline V and J ends were trimmed by 3 bases and 9 bases, with 14 bases remaining between them. The CDR3 DNA sequence: TGTGCCAGCAGTTTGGCCGCCGAAGTGGCCCAGTACTTC. It encodes CASSLAAEVAQYF.

V usage is TRBV7-9 and J usage is TRBJ2-1; D gene unclear. Per germline, CDR1 SEHNR and CDR2 FQNEAQ (reference sequence). The CDR3 spans 14 residues. Trimming left V 2 bases short and J 8 bases short, with 13 bases between. The CDR3 coding sequence is TGTGCCAGCAGCTTAAATCGCGAGGTCCATGAGCAGTTCTTC. Amino acids: CASSLNREVHEQFF.

The rearrangement uses TRBV4-1 and TRBJ1-1; tentative D call: TRBD1 (6 bases). The CDR3 loop spans 15 amino acids. Germline CDR1 MGHRA, CDR2 YSYEKL. Trimming removed 3 bases at V and 5 bases at J, with 16 bases between. In DNA, the CDR3 is TGCGCCAGCAGCCAGTATACAGGGAAGGAAACTGAAGCTTTCTTT. This encodes CASSQYTGKETEAFF.

This clonotype was detected many times. V and J are TRBV29-1 and TRBJ2-1; 10 bases are a match to TRBD2. This CDR3 comprises 15 residues. Germline V CDR1 and CDR2: SQVTM, ANQGSEA. J lost 7 bases, V lost 0 bases, and 6 bases had no gene match. The CDR3 protein is CSVEDSSGGANEQFF. CDR3 DNA sequence: TGCAGCGTTGAAGATTCTAGCGGGGGAGCGAATGAGCAGTTCTTC.

This clonotype was recorded many times. This rearrangement joins TRBV7-6 to TRBJ2-1; 14 bases align to TRBD2. The CDR3 length is 16 residues. CDR1 and CDR2 (germline): SGHVS, FNYEAQ. The ends lost 1 base at V and 5 bases at J; junction bases unmatched: 1. In DNA, the CDR3 is TGTGCCAGCAGCTTAGGGGGACTAGCGGGGGACAATGAGCAGTTCTTC. This codes for CASSLGGLAGDNEQFF.

This clonotype has more than one count but fewer than ten. The chain has TRBV7-2 and TRBJ1-1, with 8 bases identical to TRBD1. Germline V lookup: CDR1 SGHTA, CDR2 FQGNSA. The CDR3 has 17 residues. Unmatched junction bases numbered 12, after V lost 3 bases and J lost 3 bases. The CDR3 region has the DNA TGTGCCAGCAGCTTTACGGGCAGGGGGCGAGGGGACACTGAAGCTTTCTTT. Translating it yields CASSFTGRGRGDTEAFF.

The V gene is TRBV30, the J gene TRBJ1-1, with D hard to call. V dropped 2 bases and J dropped 3 bases, with 10 bases sitting between them. The CDR3 is 13 residues long. Germline lookup yields CDR1 GTSNPN and CDR2 SVGIG (reference sequence). The CDR3 sequence: CAWSREMDTEAFF. The CDR3 nucleotides are TGTGCCTGGAGTCGGGAGATGGACACTGAAGCTTTCTTT.

A few counts support this clonotype. The chain couples TRBV11-2 to TRBJ1-6; 8 bases match TRBD1. Germline CDR1 reads SGHAT; CDR2 reads FQNNGV. The CDR3 runs to 17 residues. The junction had 5 bases not matched to a gene; V was cut back by 4 bases and J by 0 bases. Here the CDR3 DNA reads TGTGCCAGCAGCTCCCGGACAGGGAGCTCCTATAATTCACCCCTCCACTTT. Translated, it gives CASSSRTGSSYNSPLHF.

J is TRBJ2-2 and V is TRBV28, with 10 bases lining up with TRBD2. The CDR3 spans 15 residues. CDR1 is MDHEN, CDR2 SYDVKM, per germline. V was pared by 2 bases and J by 6 bases, with 3 bases of the junction left unmatched. This chain's CDR3 is CASSLRLAGAGELFF. The CDR3 coding sequence is TGTGCCAGCAGTTTAAGGCTAGCGGGGGCCGGGGAGCTGTTTTTT.

This chain connects TRBV3-1 to TRBJ2-7; maybe TRBD2 (6 bases). The CDR3 extends over 14 amino acids. Germline V gene sequence: CDR1 LGHDT, CDR2 YNNKEL (reference sequence). CDR3 sequence: CASRQGMRAGEQYV. The CDR3 DNA reads as TGTGCCAGCAGACAAGGGATGCGAGCGGGCGAGCAGTACGTC.

This clonotype was found many times. This chain uses TRBV29-1 with TRBJ2-5; 9 positions match TRBD2. Per the germline V gene, CDR1 is SQVTM and CDR2 is ANQGSEA. The CDR3 is made up of 13 amino acids. The trim removed 3 bases at V and 4 bases at J, leaving 3 bases unmatched. CDR3 bases: TGCAGCGTTGAGGGACTAGCCAGAGAGACCCAGTACTTC. Amino acids: CSVEGLARETQYF.

This CDR3 is CASSFIGGQGEQFF. The CDR3 coding sequence is TGTGCCAGCAGCTTTATCGGGGGGCAGGGTGAGCAGTTCTTC. The chain is built from TRBV11-2 and TRBJ2-1; a possible D gene is TRBD2 (7 bases). With 3 bases removed from V and 9 bases from J, the gap between germline ends came to 15 bases. The V gene's germline CDR1 is SGHAT and CDR2 FQNNGV. This CDR3 contains 14 residues.

The chain employs TRBV6-5 and TRBJ1-1, with D perhaps matching TRBD1 (6 bases). This CDR3 has 13 residues. Looked up from germline, CDR1 is MNHEY and CDR2 is SVGAGI. Trimming took off 7 bases at V and 5 bases at J, with 14 bases between the two ends. This CDR3 is CASTGQGRTEAFF. CDR3 coding DNA: TGTGCCAGCACCGGCCAGGGGAGAACTGAAGCTTTCTTT.

This clonotype has just a few counts. The chain carries TRBV10-2 and TRBJ1-1; no reliable D call. CDR1 WSHSY and CDR2 SAAADI come from the germline V gene. Trimming removed 6 bases at V and 6 bases at J, with 11 bases between. This CDR3 contains 12 residues. The CDR3 nucleotides are TGCGCCAGCAGAACAGTTCTAGCTGAAGCTTTCTTT. Encoded protein: CASRTVLAEAFF.

This clonotype was seen a handful of times. The rearrangement links TRBV7-2 to TRBJ1-4, with D hard to call. Germline V gene sequence: CDR1 SGHTA, CDR2 FQGNSA. The CDR3 contains 14 residues. Trimming took off 0 bases at V and 5 bases at J, with 7 bases between the two ends. DNA for the CDR3: TGTGCCAGCAGCTTAGCGTCAGAGAATGAAAAACTGTTTTTT. Translation: CASSLASENEKLFF.

The chain employs TRBV5-4 and TRBJ2-1, with D possibly called TRBD1 or TRBD2 (5 bases each). Trimming pared 4 bases from V and 9 bases from J, leaving 14 bases between. The germline V gene encodes CDR1 SGHNT and CDR2 YYREEE (reference sequence). The CDR3 length is 13 residues. CDR3 sequence: CASSDRRGAEQFF. The CDR3 coding sequence is TGTGCCAGCAGCGACCGAAGGGGAGCTGAGCAGTTCTTC.

The V call is TRBV5-8, the J call TRBJ2-7; TRBD2 matches at 7 bases. Germline V gene sequence: CDR1 SGHTS, CDR2 YDEGEE. Trimming took 0 bases from V and 6 from J; bases not matched to a gene: 0. This CDR3 is 12 amino acids long. CDR3 coding DNA: TGTGCCAGCAGCTTGGGGGGGGGCGAGCAGTACGTC. It specifies CASSLGGGEQYV.

This chain connects TRBV6-1 to TRBJ1-1; D is possibly TRBD1 (6 bases). CDR1 MNHNS and CDR2 SASEGT come from the germline V gene. Between the trimmed V and J ends, which lost 5 bases and 5 bases, there was a span of 15 bases. This CDR3 contains 14 residues. The DNA of the CDR3 is TGTGCCAGCAGTCCCGGGGGCCCGAGGACTGAAGCTTTCTTT. Translated: CASSPGGPRTEAFF.

This clonotype occurred many times. The gene calls are TRBV19 and TRBJ1-5, with D possibly matching TRBD1 (6 bases). This CDR3 is 15 amino acids long. Germline CDR1 is LNHDA and CDR2 is SQIVND (reference sequence). V was shortened by 5 bases and J by 3 bases, with 14 bases between the two germline ends. The CDR3 loop reads CASSPRQAYNQPQHF. The CDR3 bases are TGTGCCAGTAGTCCTAGACAGGCCTACAATCAGCCCCAGCATTTT.

There are a few counts of this clonotype. The chain joins TRBV5-1 to TRBJ1-2; D ambiguous. V lost 0 bases, J lost 4 bases, and 7 bases lay in between. The CDR3 covers 13 residues. Per germline, CDR1 SGHRS and CDR2 YFSETQ. The CDR3 sequence is CASSLEETYGYTF. The CDR3 nucleotides read TGCGCCAGCAGCTTGGAAGAGACCTATGGCTACACCTTC.

The chain couples TRBV2 to TRBJ1-5; TRBD1 might be the D (5 bases). Germline CDR1 and CDR2: SNHLY and FYNNEI. The CDR3 extends over 14 amino acids. Deletions cut 7 bases from V and 3 bases from J, with 13 bases between. The CDR3 nucleotides are TGTGCCAGCACGTTAGGGGCGAACAATCAGCCCCAGCATTTT. Its translation is CASTLGANNQPQHF.

The V and J genes are TRBV10-3 and TRBJ2-1; 13 nucleotides line up with TRBD2. The ends lost 6 bases at V and 9 bases at J; junction bases unmatched: 5. This CDR3 comprises 14 residues. Germline V gene sequence: CDR1 ENHRY, CDR2 SYGVKD. CDR3 protein: CAIRRLAGGTEQFF. For the CDR3, the DNA is TGTGCCATCAGGAGACTAGCGGGGGGAACTGAGCAGTTCTTC.

The chain joins TRBV2 to TRBJ1-2; D not certain. The germline V gene has CDR1 SNHLY and CDR2 FYNNEI. This CDR3 contains 14 residues. The V gene lost 6 bases and the J gene lost 4 bases, with 15 bases spanning the gap. The DNA for the CDR3 is TGTGCCAGCAGGGTGGGCAGGACCTCCTATGGCTACACCTTC. Translating it yields CASRVGRTSYGYTF.

This clonotype was detected ten times or more. The chain uses TRBV5-6 and TRBJ2-4; D is unclear. The CDR3 totals 12 residues. From germline, CDR1 is SGHDT and CDR2 YYEEEE. V lost 3 bases and J lost 7, with 8 bases in between. The CDR3 sequence is CASSSTLNIQYF. The CDR3 nucleotides are TGTGCCAGCAGCTCAACTTTGAACATTCAGTACTTC.

The table lists this clonotype with a few counts. The V and J genes are TRBV18 and TRBJ2-3; D is unclear. Trimming removed 4 bases from V and 0 bases from J, with 20 bases in between. The CDR3 extends over 18 amino acids. Germline V gene lookup returns CDR1 KGHSH and CDR2 LQKENI. The DNA for the CDR3 is TGTGCCAGCTCACTAATAAGGGATGCAGACGCTAGCACAGATACGCAGTATTTT. Encoded protein: CASSLIRDADASTDTQYF.

The V call is TRBV3-1, the J call TRBJ2-3; D possibly corresponds to TRBD2 (5 bases). V was pared by 4 bases and J by 4 bases, with 21 bases between. The CDR3 extends over 17 amino acids. Looked up from germline, CDR1 is LGHDT and CDR2 is YNNKEL (reference sequence). The CDR3 loop reads CASSPRNLAPGADTQYF. In nucleotides, the CDR3 is TGTGCCAGCAGCCCCCGAAACCTAGCACCAGGCGCAGATACGCAGTATTTT.

This chain links TRBV7-9 with TRBJ1-5; TRBD1 matches 7 bases. The trim removed 5 bases at V and 1 base at J, leaving 14 bases unmatched. The germline V gene encodes CDR1 SEHNR and CDR2 FQNEAQ (reference sequence). The CDR3 is 18 amino acids. The CDR3 nucleotides read TGTGCCAGCAGCCTAGTGGCAGGGGGATCGTGGAGCAATCAGCCCCAGCATTTT. This encodes CASSLVAGGSWSNQPQHF. Full variable domain (remainder filled in from reference TRBV7-9 and TRBJ1-5): DTGVSQNPRHKITKRGQNVTFRCDPISEHNRLYWYRQTLGQGPEFLTYFQNEAQLEKSRLLSDRFSAERPKGSFSTLEIQRTEQGDSAMYLCASSLVAGGSWSNQPQHFGDGTRLSIL.